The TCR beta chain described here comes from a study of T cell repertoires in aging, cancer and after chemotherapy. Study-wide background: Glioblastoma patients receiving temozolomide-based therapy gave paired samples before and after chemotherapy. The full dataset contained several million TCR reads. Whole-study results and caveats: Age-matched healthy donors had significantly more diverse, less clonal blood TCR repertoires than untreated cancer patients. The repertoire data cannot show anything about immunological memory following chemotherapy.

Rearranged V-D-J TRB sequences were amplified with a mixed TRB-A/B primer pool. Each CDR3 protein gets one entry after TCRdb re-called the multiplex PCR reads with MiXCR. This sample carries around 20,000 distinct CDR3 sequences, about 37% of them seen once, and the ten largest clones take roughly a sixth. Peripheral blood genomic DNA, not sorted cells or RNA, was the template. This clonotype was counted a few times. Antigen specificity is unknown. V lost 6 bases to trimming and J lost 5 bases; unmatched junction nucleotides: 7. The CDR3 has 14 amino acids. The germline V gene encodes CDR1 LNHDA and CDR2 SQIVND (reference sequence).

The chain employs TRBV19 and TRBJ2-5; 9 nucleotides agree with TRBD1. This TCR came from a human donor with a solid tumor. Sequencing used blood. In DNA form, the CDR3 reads TGTGCCAGTAGAGAAACAGGGGGCGGGGAGACCCAGTACTTC. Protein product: CASRETGGGETQYF.